This TCR beta chain comes out of a study of T cell clones after liver transplantation. Study summary: TCRbeta sequencing after a pre-transplant mixed lymphocyte reaction identified graft-donor-reactive clones, later tracked in post-transplant blood. Tolerant meant at least one year fully off immunosuppression without liver enzymes above twice normal.

Thawed unstimulated PBMCs were FACS-sorted by CD3, CD4 and CD8 into two populations. TCRdb's table, derived via immunoSEQ multiplex PCR, lists solely in-frame clones and lacks some. Of about 70,000 clones in the sample, about four fifths were seen once. The sequence was collected from a human patient who received a liver transplant. Among the T cells, some may be from the graft donor. This specimen was CD4+ T cells from blood, taken 12 months after liver transplant.

The CDR3 DNA sequence: TGCGCCAGCAGCCCCGGGGATACCTACTCTGGAAACACCATATATTTT. Amino acid sequence: CASSPGDTYSGNTIYF. The chain employs TRBV4-1 and TRBJ1-3; D not resolved. Between the trimmed V and J ends, which lost 4 bases and 0 bases, there was a span of 13 bases. Germline lookup yields CDR1 MGHRA and CDR2 YSYEKL. This CDR3 comprises 16 residues.